This T cell receptor beta chain appears in the sequencing data of a study of blood T cell repertoires in COVID-19. Generated by immunoSEQ multiplex PCR, the TCRdb table keeps only in-frame clones and is missing some. The repertoire includes around 280,000 clones, approximately 86% of them detected once, and around 3.7% sits in the top ten. Trimming left V 0 bases short and J 1 base short, with 12 bases between. The CDR3 spans 16 residues. Germline V gene lookup returns CDR1 LNHNV and CDR2 YYDKDF (reference sequence). The chain is built from TRBV15 and TRBJ1-1; D ambiguous. The source is a woman aged 45-59 years with active or convalescent COVID-19. Specimen: peripheral blood. CDR3 coding DNA: TGTGCCACCAGCAGAGATTTCCGACGGGAGAACACTGAAGCTTTCTTT. This codes for CATSRDFRRENTEAFF.